This TCR beta chain stems from a study of radiotherapy plus CTLA-4 blockade in lung cancer. Study-level information: Disease control was present in roughly 30% of patients, and objective responses in around 20%. Findings and limits, study-wide: In blood, after radiotherapy plus ipilimumab, tumor-derived TCR clones expanded.

CDR1 and CDR2 from the germline V gene are SGHTA and FQGTGA. The CDR3 is 15 amino acids. Trimming left V 5 bases short and J 0 bases short, with 12 bases between. Concerning this clone: Its antigen is as yet unknown.

Chemo-refractory metastatic non-small-cell lung cancer patients underwent focal radiation alongside CTLA-4 blockade with ipilimumab. Generated by immunoSEQ multiplex PCR, the TCRdb table keeps only in-frame clones and is missing some. Among 75,000 to 80,000 clones listed, around 86% were seen once. The rearrangement uses TRBV7-3 and TRBJ2-3, with D perhaps matching TRBD1 (6 bases). The sequenced sample was peripheral blood, obtained from a patient treated with radiotherapy plus ipilimumab. The TCR originated in a human donor with non-small cell lung cancer who had stable disease on radiotherapy plus ipilimumab. The DNA for the CDR3 is TGTGCCAGCAGCCCAGGGGCCACTAGCACAGATACGCAGTATTTT. This encodes CASSPGATSTDTQYF.